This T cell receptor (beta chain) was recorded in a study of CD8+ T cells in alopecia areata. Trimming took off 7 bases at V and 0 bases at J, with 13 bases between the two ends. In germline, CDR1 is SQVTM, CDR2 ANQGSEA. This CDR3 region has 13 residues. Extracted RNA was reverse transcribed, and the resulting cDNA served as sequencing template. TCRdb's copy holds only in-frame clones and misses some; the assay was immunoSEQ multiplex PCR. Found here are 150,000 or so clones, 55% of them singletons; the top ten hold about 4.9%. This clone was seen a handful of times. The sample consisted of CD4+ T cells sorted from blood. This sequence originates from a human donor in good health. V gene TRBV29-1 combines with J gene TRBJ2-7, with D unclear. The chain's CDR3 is CSASRHLSYEQYF. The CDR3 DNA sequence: TGCAGCGCTTCGAGACACCTCTCCTACGAGCAGTACTTC.